One and the same sample provided the 3 T cell receptor beta chains below, sequenced in a study of OX40 agonist ivuxolimab in advanced cancers. The method was immunoSEQ multiplex PCR; TCRdb's version includes in-frame clones alone and lacks a portion of them. Found here are around 72,000 clones, 70% to 90% of them singletons; the top ten hold around 8.2%. Specimen: CD4+ or CD8+ T cells sorted from blood, collected in a trial of the OX40 agonist ivuxolimab. Receptors were obtained from an adult with an advanced solid tumor such as melanoma, head and neck, liver or kidney cancer.

This chain links TRBV5-1 with TRBJ1-3; D is possibly TRBD1 (6 bases). CDR1 and CDR2 from the germline V gene are SGHRS and YFSETQ. The CDR3 covers 15 residues. Trimming left V 1 base short and J 4 bases short, with 12 bases between. The CDR3 loop reads CASSLMGGLGNTIYF. Here the CDR3 DNA reads TGCGCCAGCAGCTTGATGGGGGGCCTCGGAAACACCATATATTTT.

The chain recombines TRBV11-3 with TRBJ2-1; tentative D call: TRBD2 (5 bases). With 3 bases removed from V and 7 bases from J, the gap between germline ends came to 19 bases. The CDR3 consists of 16 residues. Per the germline V gene, CDR1 is SGHNT and CDR2 is YENEEA. CDR3 nucleotide sequence: TGTGCCAGCAGCTTCAGATCCGGGATAGGGTTGAATGAGCAGTTCTTC. Its protein product is CASSFRSGIGLNEQFF. Full variable domain (remainder filled in from reference TRBV11-3 and TRBJ2-1): EAGVVQSPRYKIIEKKQPVAFWCNPISGHNTLYWYLQNLGQGPELLIRYENEEAVDDSQLPKDRFSAERLKGVDSTLKIQPAELGDSAVYLCASSFRSGIGLNEQFFGPGTRLTVL.

The rearrangement uses TRBV7-6 and TRBJ1-1; 9 bases fit TRBD1. The J segment lost 5 bases and the V segment lost 5 bases, leaving 24 bases of the junction unmatched. Germline assignment: CDR1 SGHVS and CDR2 FNYEAQ. This CDR3 is 20 amino acids long. DNA of the CDR3: TGTGCCAGCAGCCCCTGGCCCATACAGGGGGCGGAGTGGACCACGACTGAAGCTTTCTTT. This encodes CASSPWPIQGAEWTTTEAFF.